These 16 T cell receptor beta chains share one sample of origin, sequenced in a study of blood T cell repertoires in COVID-19. Clones were sequenced by immunoSEQ multiplex PCR, and TCRdb holds only the in-frame ones, with some missing. The sample has about 410,000 clones, about nine tenths seen once. Sequencing input: peripheral blood. Source of these receptors: a woman aged 25 to 39 with active or convalescent COVID-19.

CDR3 in amino acids: CATKLQGSRNTIYF. CDR3 nucleotide sequence: TGTGCCACCAAGTTACAGGGGAGTAGAAACACCATATATTTT. This chain joins TRBV19 and TRBJ1-3; TRBD1 matches at 7 bases. The CDR3 contains 14 residues. The V and J ends lost 10 bases and 5 bases, in that order; junction bases with no gene match: 11. Germline V gene sequence: CDR1 LNHDA, CDR2 SQIVND (reference sequence). Drawing the rest from reference TRBV19 and TRBJ1-3, the complete variable domain is DGGITQSPKYLFRKEGQNVTLSCEQNLNHDAMYWYRQDPGQGLRLIYYSQIVNDFQKGDIAEGYSVSREKKESFPLTVTSAQKNPTAFYLCATKLQGSRNTIYFGEGSWLTVV.

This rearrangement joins TRBV6-1 to TRBJ1-2, with 10 bases that match TRBD1. There are 16 residues in the CDR3. Unmatched junction bases numbered 7, after V lost 2 bases and J lost 4 bases. Germline values: CDR1 MNHNS, CDR2 SASEGT. The CDR3 DNA reads as TGTGCCAGCAGTGAACCCGCCGGGACAGGGGTCTATGGCTACACCTTC. As protein: CASSEPAGTGVYGYTF.

This chain links TRBV7-9 with TRBJ2-7; D is unresolved. CDR3 length equals 12 residues. V gave up 2 bases and J gave up 6 bases, with 8 bases separating them. CDR1 and CDR2 from the germline V gene are SEHNR and FQNEAQ (reference sequence). For the CDR3, the DNA is TGTGCCAGCAGCTTACCCCTCGGCGAGCAGTACTTC. Its protein product is CASSLPLGEQYF.

The chain carries TRBV2 and TRBJ2-4; TRBD2 agrees at 7 bases. J was trimmed by 8 bases and V by 3 bases; bases with no gene match: 7. The germline gives CDR1 SNHLY, CDR2 FYNNEI. CDR3 length: 14 residues. The CDR3 DNA sequence: TGTGCCAGCAGTGACGGACTAGTGGAGTACATTCAGTACTTC. It encodes CASSDGLVEYIQYF.

CDR3 sequence: CASSLNPGLALEQYF. The CDR3 coding sequence is TGTGCCAGCAGTTTAAATCCGGGACTAGCGCTCGAGCAGTACTTC. V is TRBV7-9 and J is TRBJ2-7; 10 bases line up with TRBD2. This CDR3 has 15 residues. The germline V gene encodes CDR1 SEHNR and CDR2 FQNEAQ (reference sequence). V trimming: 6 bases; J trimming: 6 bases; junction bases outside the gene matches: 11.

The chain has TRBV11-3 and TRBJ2-3, with 12 bases fitting TRBD1. Germline values: CDR1 SGHNT, CDR2 YENEEA. The CDR3 spans 15 residues. V was clipped by 5 bases and J by 3 bases; unmatched bases: 3. CDR3 coding DNA: TGTGCCAGCAGCAGGGACAGGGGGCTTACAGATACGCAGTATTTT. Its translation: CASSRDRGLTDTQYF. Complete variable domain (other parts from reference TRBV11-3 and TRBJ2-3): EAGVVQSPRYKIIEKKQPVAFWCNPISGHNTLYWYLQNLGQGPELLIRYENEEAVDDSQLPKDRFSAERLKGVDSTLKIQPAELGDSAVYLCASSRDRGLTDTQYFGPGTRLTVL.

The J gene is TRBJ1-1, the V gene TRBV2; D might be TRBD1 (6 bases). CDR1 is SNHLY and CDR2 is FYNNEI in the germline V gene. Between the trimmed V and J ends, which lost 4 bases and 4 bases, there was a span of 10 bases. The CDR3 sequence is 13 residues long. Here the CDR3 DNA reads TGTGCCAGCAGTGGTAAAGGGGGCACTGAAGCTTTCTTT. It encodes CASSGKGGTEAFF. Filled out from reference TRBV2 and TRBJ1-1, the complete variable domain reads EPEVTQTPSHQVTQMGQEVILRCVPISNHLYFYWYRQILGQKVEFLVSFYNNEISEKSEIFDDQFSVERPDGSNFTLKIRSTKLEDSAMYFCASSGKGGTEAFFGQGTRLTVV.

The rearrangement uses TRBV5-4 and TRBJ1-3; D call uncertain. The CDR3 has 13 amino acids. Trimming removed 4 bases at V and 1 base at J, with 6 bases between. CDR1 is SGHNT and CDR2 is YYREEE in the germline V gene (reference sequence). The CDR3 DNA sequence: TGTGCCAGCAGCATCCAGTCTGGAAACACCATATATTTT. This sequence encodes CASSIQSGNTIYF.

The chain is built from TRBV30 and TRBJ2-7, with D perhaps TRBD2 (6 bases). V was cut by 0 bases and J by 11 bases, with 11 bases left in between. The CDR3 has 11 amino acids. Germline V gives CDR1 GTSNPN, CDR2 SVGIG (reference sequence). CDR3 nucleotide sequence: TGTGCCTGGAGTGTACTCGGGGAGGAGTACTTC. Translating it yields CAWSVLGEEYF.

This clone was seen only once. This rearrangement joins TRBV28 to TRBJ2-2; 10 nucleotides line up with TRBD1. The CDR3 has 16 residues. Trimming took 6 bases from V and 3 from J; bases not matched to a gene: 7. In germline, CDR1 is MDHEN, CDR2 SYDVKM. The DNA for the CDR3 is TGTGCCAGCAGGGCCTGGACAGGGGGGGACACCGGGGAGCTGTTTTTT. This gives the protein CASRAWTGGDTGELFF. Full variable domain (remainder filled in from reference TRBV28 and TRBJ2-2): DVKVTQSSRYLVKRTGEKVFLECVQDMDHENMFWYRQDPGLGLRLIYFSYDVKMKEKGDIPEGYSVSREKKERFSLILESASTNQTSMYLCASRAWTGGDTGELFFGEGSRLTVL.

The chain uses TRBV19 and TRBJ1-1; 7 bases align to TRBD1. The germline gives CDR1 LNHDA, CDR2 SQIVND (reference sequence). The ends lost 4 bases at V and 4 bases at J; junction bases unmatched: 12. The CDR3 has 16 residues. The CDR3 bases are TGTGCCAGTAGTACCAGACAGGGCGGAAGTCGCACTGAAGCTTTCTTT. Encoded protein: CASSTRQGGSRTEAFF.

V gene TRBV12-3 or TRBV12-4 combines with J gene TRBJ1-1; tentatively, D is TRBD1 (6 bases). Trimming shortened V by 6 bases and J by 10 bases, and 15 bases separated the two germline ends. This CDR3 spans 12 amino acids. This chain's CDR3 is CASSPNRARAFF. The DNA of the CDR3 is TGTGCCAGCAGCCCAAACAGGGCTCGAGCTTTCTTT.

The chain recombines TRBV3-1 (or the pseudogene TRBV3-2) with TRBJ2-3; no clear D. The CDR3 has 15 residues. Germline lookup yields CDR1 LGHDT and CDR2 YNNKEL (reference sequence). V was clipped by 0 bases and J by 1 base, with 8 bases between them. The CDR3 spells CASSQDSQGTDTQYF. In DNA form, the CDR3 reads TGTGCCAGCAGCCAAGACTCGCAGGGCACAGATACGCAGTATTTT.

The gene calls are TRBV27 and TRBJ1-5; no clear D. In germline, CDR1 is MNHEY, CDR2 SMNVEV (reference sequence). This CDR3 has 16 residues. Trimming removed 6 bases from V and 2 bases from J, with 17 bases in between. The CDR3 DNA sequence: TGTGCCAGCAGGGAGACGGGGATCAATGGCAATCAGCCCCAGCATTTT. This gives the protein CASRETGINGNQPQHF.

The chain joins TRBV11-2 to TRBJ2-7; the match to TRBD2 covers 14 bases. Germline trimming cut 0 bases from V and 0 bases from J; bases unmatched to any gene: 4. Germline assignment: CDR1 SGHAT and CDR2 FQNNGV. The CDR3 runs to 18 residues. CDR3 DNA: TGTGCCAGCAGCTTAGAAACAGGGACTAGCGGGAGCTCCTACGAGCAGTACTTC. Its protein is CASSLETGTSGSSYEQYF.

This clone was seen only a few times. The chain joins TRBV27 to TRBJ1-5, with 8 bases identical to TRBD1. Germline V CDR1 and CDR2: MNHEY, SMNVEV (reference sequence). This CDR3 is 15 amino acids long. The J segment lost 5 bases and the V segment lost 8 bases, leaving 11 bases of the junction unmatched. This CDR3 reads CASGTGPRVDQPQHF. As DNA, the CDR3 is TGTGCCAGCGGGACAGGACCTAGGGTCGATCAGCCCCAGCATTTT.